This TCR beta chain was sequenced during a study of T cells in Graves' hyperthyroidism and ophthalmopathy. Amplification yielded TCR beta CDR3 regions, with RNA transcripts as the source. The primer set for the first-round RT-PCR of the TCR CDR3 was HTBI. Using its own MiXCR run on the multiplex PCR reads, TCRdb lists one record per CDR3 protein. The sample comprises about 500,000 distinct CDR3 sequences, 46% of which are singletons, and about two fifths rests with the top ten. Trimming shortened V by 0 bases and J by 1 base, and 4 bases separated the two germline ends. The CDR3 loop spans 15 amino acids. Germline V lookup: CDR1 LNHNV, CDR2 YYDKDF (reference sequence). Whole-study results and caveats: Blood also showed most of the thyroid clonotypes that were expanded above 0.001. From stable hyperthyroidism, ophthalmopathy was separated by a 13 V-J model. Model-based prediction identified ophthalmopathy a median 6.5 months prior to its onset.

As concerns this clonotype: Its antigen is undetermined.

The sequencing input was peripheral blood or thyroid tissue (not recorded which). This receptor was taken from an adult woman with Graves' disease, either hyperthyroidism or ophthalmopathy (not recorded which). The chain is built from TRBV15 and TRBJ2-6; D call uncertain. The CDR3 DNA sequence: TGTGCCACCAGCAGAGACCATTCTGGGGCCAACGTCCTGACTTTC. Amino acid sequence: CATSRDHSGANVLTF.